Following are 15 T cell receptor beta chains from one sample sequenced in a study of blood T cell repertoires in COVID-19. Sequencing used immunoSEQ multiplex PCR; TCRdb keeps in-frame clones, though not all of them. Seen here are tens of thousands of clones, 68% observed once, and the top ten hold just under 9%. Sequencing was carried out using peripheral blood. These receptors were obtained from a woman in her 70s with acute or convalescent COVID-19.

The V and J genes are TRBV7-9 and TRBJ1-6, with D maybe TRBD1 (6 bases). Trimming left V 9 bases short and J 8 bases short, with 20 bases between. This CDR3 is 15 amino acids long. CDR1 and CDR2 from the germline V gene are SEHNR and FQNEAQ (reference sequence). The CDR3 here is CASSPGHPSDSPLHF. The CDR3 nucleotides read TGTGCCAGTTCGCCGGGACACCCTTCTGATTCACCCCTCCACTTT.

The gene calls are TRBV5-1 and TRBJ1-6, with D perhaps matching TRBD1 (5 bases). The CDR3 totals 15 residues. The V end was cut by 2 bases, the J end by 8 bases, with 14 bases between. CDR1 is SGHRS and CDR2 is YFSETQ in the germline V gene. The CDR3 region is CASSLFGGDDSPLHF. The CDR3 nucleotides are TGCGCCAGCAGCTTATTTGGGGGGGATGATTCACCCCTCCACTTT.

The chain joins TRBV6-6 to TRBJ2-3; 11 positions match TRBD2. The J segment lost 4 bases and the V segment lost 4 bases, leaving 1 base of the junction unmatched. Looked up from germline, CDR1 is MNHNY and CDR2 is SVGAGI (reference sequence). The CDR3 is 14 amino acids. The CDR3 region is CASSSLAGADTQYF. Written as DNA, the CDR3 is TGTGCCAGCAGTTCACTAGCGGGAGCAGATACGCAGTATTTT.

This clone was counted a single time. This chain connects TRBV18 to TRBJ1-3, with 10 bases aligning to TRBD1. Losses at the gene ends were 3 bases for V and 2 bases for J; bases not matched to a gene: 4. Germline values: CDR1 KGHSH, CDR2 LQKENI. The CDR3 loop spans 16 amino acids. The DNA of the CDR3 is TGTGCCAGCTCACCGGGGACAGGGGACGCTGGAAACACCATATATTTT. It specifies CASSPGTGDAGNTIYF.

CDR3 loop: CASSLGWARNSYGYTF. The CDR3 DNA is TGCGCCAGCAGCTTGGGATGGGCCCGGAACTCTTATGGCTACACCTTC. J is TRBJ1-2 and V is TRBV5-1, with D uncertain. The length of the CDR3 is 16 residues. V was pared by 0 bases and J by 5 bases, with 17 bases between. Germline V gene lookup returns CDR1 SGHRS and CDR2 YFSETQ.

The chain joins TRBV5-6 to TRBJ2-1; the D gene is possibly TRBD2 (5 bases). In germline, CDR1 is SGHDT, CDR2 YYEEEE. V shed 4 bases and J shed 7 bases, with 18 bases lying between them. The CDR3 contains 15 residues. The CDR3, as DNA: TGTGCCAGCAGCCTTACGGGGAGTAGCAGGAATGAGCAGTTCTTC. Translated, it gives CASSLTGSSRNEQFF.

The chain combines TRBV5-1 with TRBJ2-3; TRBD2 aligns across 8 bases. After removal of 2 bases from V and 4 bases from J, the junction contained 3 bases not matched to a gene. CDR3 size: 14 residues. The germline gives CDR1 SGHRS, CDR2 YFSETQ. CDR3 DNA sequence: TGCGCCAGCAGCTTAACTAGCGGACCAGATACGCAGTATTTT. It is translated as CASSLTSGPDTQYF.

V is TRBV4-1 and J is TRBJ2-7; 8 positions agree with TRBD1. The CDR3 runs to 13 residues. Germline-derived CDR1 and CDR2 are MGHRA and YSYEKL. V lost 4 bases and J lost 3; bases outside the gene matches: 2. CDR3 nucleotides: TGCGCCAGCAGCCTAGGACAGGGCTACGAGCAGTACTTC. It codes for CASSLGQGYEQYF.

CDR3 sequence: CASSFLAGGLGPTDTQYF. The CDR3 nucleotides are TGTGCCAGCAGCTTTCTAGCGGGGGGGCTAGGTCCCACAGATACGCAGTATTTT. The genes are TRBV13 and TRBJ2-3; 12 bases are shared with TRBD2. Germline CDR1 and CDR2: PRHDT and FYEKMQ (reference sequence). This CDR3 region has 18 residues. Losses at the gene ends were 3 bases for V and 2 bases for J; bases not matched to a gene: 9.

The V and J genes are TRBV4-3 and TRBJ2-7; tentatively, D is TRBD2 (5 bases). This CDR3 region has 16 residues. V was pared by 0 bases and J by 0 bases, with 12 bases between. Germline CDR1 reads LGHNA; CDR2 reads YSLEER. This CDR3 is CASSQDILGSSYEQYF. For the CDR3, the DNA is TGCGCCAGCAGCCAAGATATACTAGGGAGCTCCTACGAGCAGTACTTC.

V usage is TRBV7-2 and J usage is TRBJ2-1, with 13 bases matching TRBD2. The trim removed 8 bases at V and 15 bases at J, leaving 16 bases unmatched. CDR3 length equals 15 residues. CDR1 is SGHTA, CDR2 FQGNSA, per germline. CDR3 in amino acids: CASRPRSTSGGAAFF. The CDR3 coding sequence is TGTGCCAGCCGCCCCAGAAGTACTAGCGGGGGGGCTGCGTTCTTC.

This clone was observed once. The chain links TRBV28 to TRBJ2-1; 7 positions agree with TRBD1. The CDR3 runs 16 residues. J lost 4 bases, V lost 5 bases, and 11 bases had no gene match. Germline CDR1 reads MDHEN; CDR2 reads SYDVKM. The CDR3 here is CASSGRDRDLYNEQFF. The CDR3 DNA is TGTGCCAGCAGTGGCCGGGACAGAGACCTTTACAATGAGCAGTTCTTC.

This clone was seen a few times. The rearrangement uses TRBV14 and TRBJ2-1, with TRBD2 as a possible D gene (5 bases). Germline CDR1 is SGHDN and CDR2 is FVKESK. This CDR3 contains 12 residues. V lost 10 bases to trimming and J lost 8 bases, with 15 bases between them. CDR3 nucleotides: TGTGCCACCCGGCGGAGCGGCGATGAGCAGTTCTTC. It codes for CATRRSGDEQFF.

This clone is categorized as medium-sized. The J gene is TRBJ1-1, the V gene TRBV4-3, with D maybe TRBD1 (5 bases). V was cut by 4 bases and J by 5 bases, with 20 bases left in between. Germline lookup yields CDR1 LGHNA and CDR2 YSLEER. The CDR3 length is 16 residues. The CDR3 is CASSPGPTDSGTEAFF. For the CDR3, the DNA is TGCGCCAGCAGCCCGGGGCCAACTGACAGCGGGACTGAAGCTTTCTTT.

CDR3 sequence: CASSERAAGIADTQYF. In DNA form, the CDR3 reads TGTGCCAGCAGTGAAAGGGCAGCGGGGATTGCAGATACGCAGTATTTT. The V gene is TRBV6-1, the J gene TRBJ2-3, with 7 bases lining up with TRBD2. The CDR3 is 16 amino acids. Germline V CDR1 and CDR2: MNHNS, SASEGT. V lost 2 bases and J lost 4; bases outside the gene matches: 9.